The 13 T cell receptor beta chains reported below all come from one sample, sequenced in a study of CD8+CD57+ T cells in acquired aplastic anemia. Template material for TCR beta VDJ and CDR3 profiling consisted of genomic DNA. TCRdb itself ran the reads through MiXCR, one entry per CDR3 protein. The profile shows under 250,000 distinct CDR3 sequences, more than 55% of them singletons. Sequenced patients had shown CD8+CD57+ cell expansion by flow cytometry. Sequences were obtained from sorted CD4+, CD8+, or CD8+CD57+ T cells (not recorded which) from PBMCs. Source of these receptors: a human donor with aplastic anemia.

This clonotype was recorded only once. The rearrangement links TRBV7-9 to TRBJ1-1, with D uncertain. V was trimmed by 6 bases and J by 5 bases, leaving 16 bases between them. Germline V gene lookup returns CDR1 SEHNR and CDR2 FQNEAQ (reference sequence). The CDR3 is 14 amino acids. The CDR3 reads CASRSGYVGTEAFF. DNA of the CDR3: TGTGCCAGCAGGTCGGGATACGTGGGTACTGAAGCTTTCTTT.

About this clonotype: Likely a read error: the CDR3 ends without its conserved phenylalanine or tryptophan. V is TRBV7-8 and J is TRBJ2-7; weak D call: TRBD2 (5 bases). Germline lookup yields CDR1 SGHVS and CDR2 FQNEAQ. The V gene lost 1 base and the J gene lost 6 bases, with 10 bases spanning the gap. The CDR3 loop spans 13 amino acids. CDR3 sequence (DNA): TGTGCCAGCAGCTTAGGACGAGGAGGCGAGCAGTACCTC. Residues: CASSLGRGGEQYL.

In its sample, this clonotype was seen many times. The chain combines TRBV6-4 with TRBJ2-2; 9 nucleotides agree with TRBD2. The CDR3 is made up of 16 amino acids. The germline V gene has CDR1 MRHNA and CDR2 SNTAGT. Losses at the gene ends were 0 bases for V and 4 bases for J; bases not matched to a gene: 3. CDR3 protein: CASSDSAGGPTGELFF. The CDR3, as DNA: TGTGCCAGCAGTGACTCAGCGGGGGGACCCACCGGGGAGCTGTTTTTT.

The CDR3 protein is CATSDSIPSGANVLTF. The CDR3 DNA reads TGTGCCACCAGTGACTCGATCCCTTCTGGGGCCAACGTCCTGACTTTC. The chain uses TRBV24-1 and TRBJ2-6; D remains ambiguous. This CDR3 region has 16 residues. Germline-derived CDR1 and CDR2 are KGHDR and SFDVKD. V gave up 4 bases and J gave up 1 base, with 10 bases separating them.

This clonotype has ten or more counts. The chain combines TRBV5-6 with TRBJ1-1; D is unclear. V lost 4 bases and J lost 3, with 7 bases in between. The CDR3 consists of 12 residues. Germline V lookup: CDR1 SGHDT, CDR2 YYEEEE. CDR3 DNA sequence: TGTGCCAGCAGCCTCTTAGACACTGAAGCTTTCTTT. Amino acids: CASSLLDTEAFF.

The rearrangement uses TRBV9 and TRBJ2-1; unclear D gene. The CDR3 contains 13 residues. Germline V gene data show CDR1 as SGDLS and CDR2 as YYNGEE. V was cut by 2 bases and J by 10 bases, with 13 bases left in between. The CDR3 here is CASSVGVRHEQFF. DNA for the CDR3: TGTGCCAGCAGCGTCGGAGTTCGGCACGAGCAGTTCTTC.

With respect to this clonotype: One end of the junction varies from germline; a read error may be responsible. This chain links TRBV7-6 with TRBJ2-5; possible D gene TRBD1, 5 bases. CDR1 is SGHVS and CDR2 is FNYEAQ in the germline V gene. This CDR3 comprises 15 residues. DNA of the CDR3: TGTGCCAGCTGCTTAGGGGATACGCTGACAGAGACCCAGTACTTC. It yields the protein CASCLGDTLTETQYF.

The CDR3 nucleotides read TGTGCCAGCAGCGCCCTAGGTGGTGAACTCACAGATACGCAGTATTTT. It encodes CASSALGGELTDTQYF. The V and J genes are TRBV9 and TRBJ2-3; D uncertain. The V end lost 3 bases, the J end lost 2 bases, and 16 bases lay between the germline ends. Looked up from germline, CDR1 is SGDLS and CDR2 is YYNGEE. The CDR3 sequence is 16 residues long.

The chain is built from TRBV20-1 and TRBJ1-5; unclear D gene. The CDR3 totals 15 residues. V was cut by 5 bases and J by 2 bases, with 16 bases left in between. Germline V CDR1 and CDR2: DFQATT, SNEGSKA (reference sequence). Here the CDR3 reads CSAHTPGGGNQPQHF. CDR3 bases: TGCAGTGCTCATACGCCGGGTGGGGGCAATCAGCCCCAGCATTTT.

This clonotype was detected only a few times. V usage is TRBV9 and J usage is TRBJ2-7; TRBD2 matches 11 bases. From germline, CDR1 is SGDLS and CDR2 YYNGEE. The CDR3 runs 15 residues. V was clipped by 2 bases and J by 7 bases; unmatched bases: 8. The CDR3 spells CASSVSGLAETEQYF. CDR3 DNA sequence: TGTGCCAGCAGCGTCTCGGGACTAGCGGAAACGGAGCAGTACTTC.

This clonotype was seen ten or more times. CDR3 loop: CATSTGGGFSYEQYF. The CDR3 nucleotides read TGTGCCACCTCCACTGGCGGGGGGTTCTCCTACGAGCAGTACTTC. V and J are TRBV19 and TRBJ2-7; the match to TRBD2 covers 8 bases. The CDR3 runs to 15 residues. The ends lost 10 bases at V and 0 bases at J; junction bases unmatched: 11. Germline V CDR1 and CDR2: LNHDA, SQIVND (reference sequence).

This clonotype was seen many times. This rearrangement joins TRBV28 to TRBJ2-7; 9 bases align to TRBD1. Germline CDR1 is MDHEN and CDR2 is SYDVKM. This CDR3 is built from 15 residues. The V segment lost 7 bases and the J segment 3 bases; nucleotides outside the gene matches: 10. As DNA, the CDR3 is TGTGCCAGCAATTCACCGGGACAGGGTAACTACGAGCAGTACTTC. Its protein is CASNSPGQGNYEQYF. Drawing the rest from reference TRBV28 and TRBJ2-7, the complete variable domain is DVKVTQSSRYLVKRTGEKVFLECVQDMDHENMFWYRQDPGLGLRLIYFSYDVKMKEKGDIPEGYSVSREKKERFSLILESASTNQTSMYLCASNSPGQGNYEQYFGPGTRLTVT.

The V and J genes are TRBV15 and TRBJ1-2; a weak D match, TRBD1 (5 bases). Trimming removed 10 bases from V and 2 bases from J, with 23 bases in between. Germline-derived CDR1 and CDR2 are LNHNV and YYDKDF (reference sequence). There are 16 residues in the CDR3. In DNA, the CDR3 is TGTGCCATCCAATCTGGACACGCAAACCAGAACTATGGCTACACCTTC. This gives the protein CAIQSGHANQNYGYTF.